Given below is one T cell receptor beta chain in context. The data were taken from a study of blood T cell repertoires in COVID-19. In the study overall: Acute and convalescent COVID-19 specimens originated in the United States, Italy and Spain.

Researchers sorted participants into cohorts using their self-reported clinical history. Sequenced by immunoSEQ multiplex PCR; TCRdb stores in-frame clones only, minus some. The data contain about 300,000 clones, approximately 85% of them singletons. This TCR came from a man between 25 and 39 years old who had recovered from COVID-19. Sequencing was done on a sample of PBMCs or T cells enriched from blood (not recorded which).

CDR3 in DNA: TGTGCCAGCAGCAAAGGACTGTATTACGAGCAGTACTTC. Residues: CASSKGLYYEQYF. The chain recombines TRBV7-3 with TRBJ2-7; possibly TRBD2 for D (5 bases). CDR1 and CDR2 from the germline V gene are SGHTA and FQGTGA. The length of the CDR3 is 13 residues. Trimming took 5 bases from V and 4 from J, leaving 12 bases between them.